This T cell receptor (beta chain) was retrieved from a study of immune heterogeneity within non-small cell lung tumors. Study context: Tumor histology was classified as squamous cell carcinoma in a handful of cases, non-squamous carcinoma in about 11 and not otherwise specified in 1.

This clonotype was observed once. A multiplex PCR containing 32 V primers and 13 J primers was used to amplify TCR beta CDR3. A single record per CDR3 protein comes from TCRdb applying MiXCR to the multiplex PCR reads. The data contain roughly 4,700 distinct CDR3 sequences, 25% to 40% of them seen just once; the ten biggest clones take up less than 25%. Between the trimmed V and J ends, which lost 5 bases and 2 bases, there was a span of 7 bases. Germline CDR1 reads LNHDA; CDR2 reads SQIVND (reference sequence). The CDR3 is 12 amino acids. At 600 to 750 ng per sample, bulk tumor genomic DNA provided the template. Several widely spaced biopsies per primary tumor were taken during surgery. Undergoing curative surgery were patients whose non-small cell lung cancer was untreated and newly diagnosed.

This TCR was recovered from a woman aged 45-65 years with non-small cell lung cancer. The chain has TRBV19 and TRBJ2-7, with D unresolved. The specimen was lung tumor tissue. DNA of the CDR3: TGTGCCAGTAGTGGTGCGCCCTACGAGCAGTACTTC. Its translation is CASSGAPYEQYF.